This entry is about one T cell receptor (beta chain). The CDR3 covers 14 residues. CDR1 MGHRA and CDR2 YSYEKL come from the germline V gene. Losses at the gene ends were 3 bases for V and 3 bases for J; bases not matched to a gene: 4. This specimen comes from a study of blood T cell repertoires in COVID-19. Looking at the study overall: COVID-19 samples, acute and convalescent, were from the United States, Italy and Spain.

Under the authors' procedure: Amplification of reference gene primers provided the estimated nucleated cell counts. The table came from immunoSEQ multiplex PCR; TCRdb's copy has only in-frame clones and leaves some out. V, J and clone size derive from that table, while D and trimming were established from the DNA sequence. The data contain roughly 150,000 clones, over 75% of them seen just once; the ten biggest clones take up 15%. This TCR derives from a woman between 40 and 55 years old with acute or convalescent COVID-19. The sequencing sample was made of peripheral blood. The V gene is TRBV4-1, the J gene TRBJ1-2; 7 bases agree with TRBD1. The CDR3 DNA sequence: TGCGCCAGCAGCCATACCGGGACAGACTATGGCTACACCTTC. Residues: CASSHTGTDYGYTF.